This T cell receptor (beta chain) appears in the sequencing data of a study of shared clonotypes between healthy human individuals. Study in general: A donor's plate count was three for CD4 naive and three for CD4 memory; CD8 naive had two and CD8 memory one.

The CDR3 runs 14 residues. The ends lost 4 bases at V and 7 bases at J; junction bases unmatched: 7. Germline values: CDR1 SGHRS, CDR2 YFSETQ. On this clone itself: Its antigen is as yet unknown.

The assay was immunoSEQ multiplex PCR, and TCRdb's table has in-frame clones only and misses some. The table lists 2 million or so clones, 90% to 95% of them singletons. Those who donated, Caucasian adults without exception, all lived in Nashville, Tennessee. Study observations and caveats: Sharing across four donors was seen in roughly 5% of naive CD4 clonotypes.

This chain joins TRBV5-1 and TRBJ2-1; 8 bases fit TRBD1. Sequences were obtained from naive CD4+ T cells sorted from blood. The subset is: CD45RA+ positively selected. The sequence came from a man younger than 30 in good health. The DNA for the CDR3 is TGCGCCAGCAGCCTCGGACAGGGATGGAATGAGCAGTTCTTC. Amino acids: CASSLGQGWNEQFF. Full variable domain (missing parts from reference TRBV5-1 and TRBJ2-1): KAGVTQTPRYLIKTRGQQVTLSCSPISGHRSVSWYQQTPGQGLQFLFEYFSETQRNKGNFPGRFSGRQFSNSRSEMNVSTLELGDSALYLCASSLGQGWNEQFFGPGTRLTVL.